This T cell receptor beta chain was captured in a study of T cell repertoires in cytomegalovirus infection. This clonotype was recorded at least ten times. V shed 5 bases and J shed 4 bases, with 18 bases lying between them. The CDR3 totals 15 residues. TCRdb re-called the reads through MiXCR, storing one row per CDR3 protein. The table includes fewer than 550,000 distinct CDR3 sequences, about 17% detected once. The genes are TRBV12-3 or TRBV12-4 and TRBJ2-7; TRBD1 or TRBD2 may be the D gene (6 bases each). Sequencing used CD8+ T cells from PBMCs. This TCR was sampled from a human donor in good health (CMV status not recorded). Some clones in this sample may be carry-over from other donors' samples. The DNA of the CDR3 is TGTGCCAGCAGTATCGGACAGCTGGGGGGTTACGAGCAGTACTTC. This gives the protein CASSIGQLGGYEQYF.